These T cell receptor beta chains were read from a single sample in a study of CD8 T cells in Susac syndrome. TCRdb recomputed calls from the immunoSEQ multiplex PCR reads with MiXCR, one row per CDR3 protein. Among around 130,000 distinct CDR3 sequences, less than 95% were seen once, and the ten largest hold just over 0.095%. Sequenced input: CD4+ T cells from PBMCs. The receptors stem from a human donor in good health. CDR3s include the opening cysteine and the closing phenylalanine or tryptophan. Fields, in order: J gene, D gene, CDR3 length, clone size, V gene, CDR3 DNA, CDR3 protein. The D gene is left open where the match is weak. The size field is filled for only some rows; it gives once, few, many or a size class.

>TRBJ2-1|TRBD2|14|once|TRBV20-1
TGCAGTGCTGGAGGGACTAGCGGAGGCAATGAGCAGTTCTTC
CSAGGTSGGNEQFF
>TRBJ2-3|-|14|-|TRBV28
TGTGCCAGCACCTCTGGGCAACGTTCGGGTACGCAGTATTTT
CASTSGQRSGTQYF
>TRBJ1-4|-|13|-|TRBV25-1
TGTGCCAGCAACTCCGGGGCCCCAGAAAAACTGTTTTTT
CASNSGAPEKLFF
>TRBJ2-4|TRBD2|16|-|TRBV27
TGTGCCAGCAGTACTAGCGGGATTGGCCCAAGTAACATTCAGTACTTC
CASSTSGIGPSNIQYF
>TRBJ1-2|TRBD1|14|-|TRBV5-1
TGCGCCAGCAGCTACGGACAGGAGACCTATGGCTACACCTTC
CASSYGQETYGYTF
>TRBJ1-2|TRBD1|12|-|TRBV19
TGTGCCAGTGCGACAGGGAGGTATGGCTACACCTTC
CASATGRYGYTF
>TRBJ2-2|TRBD2|15|few|TRBV28
TGTGCCAGCAGTCGCGGACTAGCGGGTACCGGGGAGCTGTTTTTT
CASSRGLAGTGELFF
>TRBJ2-3|TRBD2|18|-|TRBV7-2
TGTGCCAGCAGCTTAGGGACTAGCGGGAGGGCCCTCACAGATACGCAGTATTTT
CASSLGTSGRALTDTQYF
>TRBJ1-5|-|15|-|TRBV7-2
TGTGCCAGCAGCTTCAGGGGCCATAGCAATCAGCCCCAGCATTTT
CASSFRGHSNQPQHF
>TRBJ1-4|TRBD1|14|-|TRBV19
TGTGCCAGTAGCGCCAGGGGGGGAAATGAAAAACTGTTTTTT
CASSARGGNEKLFF
>TRBJ1-6|-|13|-|TRBV7-2
TGTGCCAGCAGCTTTCGGGCTAATTCACCCCTCCACTTT
CASSFRANSPLHF
>TRBJ1-5|-|16|-|TRBV7-6
TGTGCCAGCAGTCAATTCGACAGCGGGCGGAATCAGCCCCAGCATTTT
CASSQFDSGRNQPQHF
>TRBJ2-5|TRBD1|14|-|TRBV6-2/TRBV6-3
TGTGCCAGCAGAAGGACAGGGGGGAAAGAGACCCAGTACTTC
CASRRTGGKETQYF
>TRBJ2-7|-|16|-|TRBV7-9
TGTGCCAGCAGCTTAGTTGGGGAAAGGTTCTCCTACGAGCAGTACTTC
CASSLVGERFSYEQYF
>TRBJ1-2|TRBD1|15|-|TRBV28
TGTGCCAGCAGTACGGGACAGGGGGCGCAAGGTGGCTACACCTTC
CASSTGQGAQGGYTF
>TRBJ2-1|TRBD2|17|once|TRBV3-1
TGTGCCAGCAGCCAAGGAGTTAGCGGGATAATGAAGCGTCTGGAGTTCTTC
CASSQGVSGIMKRLEFF
>TRBJ1-2|TRBD1|16|-|TRBV5-1
TGCGCCAGCAGCTTGGGCGGCGGGACAGTCAACTATGGCTACACCTTC
CASSLGGGTVNYGYTF